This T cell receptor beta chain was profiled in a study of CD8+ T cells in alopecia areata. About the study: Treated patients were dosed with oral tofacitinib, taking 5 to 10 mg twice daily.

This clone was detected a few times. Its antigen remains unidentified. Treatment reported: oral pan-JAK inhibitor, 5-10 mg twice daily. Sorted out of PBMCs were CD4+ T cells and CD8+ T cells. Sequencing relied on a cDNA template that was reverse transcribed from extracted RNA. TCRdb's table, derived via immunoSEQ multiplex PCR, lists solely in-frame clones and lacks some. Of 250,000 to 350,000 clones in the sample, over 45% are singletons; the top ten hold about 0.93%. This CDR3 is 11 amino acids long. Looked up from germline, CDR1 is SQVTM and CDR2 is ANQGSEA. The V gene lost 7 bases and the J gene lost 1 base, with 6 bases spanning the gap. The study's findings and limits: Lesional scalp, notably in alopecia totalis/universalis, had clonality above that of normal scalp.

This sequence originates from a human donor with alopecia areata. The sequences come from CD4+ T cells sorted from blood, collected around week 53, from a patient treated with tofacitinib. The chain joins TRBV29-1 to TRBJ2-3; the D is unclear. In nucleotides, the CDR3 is TGCAGCGGTAAACGCACAGATACGCAGTATTTT. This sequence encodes CSGKRTDTQYF.